The sample holds many counts of the clone carrying this TCR beta chain. Antigen unknown. Germline CDR1 reads LNHNV; CDR2 reads YYDKDF (reference sequence). With 0 bases removed from V and 7 bases from J, the gap between germline ends came to 13 bases. There are 14 residues in the CDR3. These data belong to a study of response to subunit inactivated influenza vaccine. TCRdb recomputed calls from the RT-PCR reads with MiXCR, one row per CDR3 protein. The repertoire holds about 580,000 distinct CDR3 sequences, 14% seen once, with roughly 11% in the top ten. Study outcomes and limitations: Seasonal influenza vaccination, on each occasion, was suggested by the authors to recruit few new T cells.

The material was PBMCs from blood, obtained approximately 13 days after vaccination. The TCR originated in a man aged 50-60 years who received an inactivated influenza vaccine. The chain is built from TRBV15 and TRBJ2-7, with D tentatively TRBD2 (5 bases). CDR3 coding DNA: TGTGCCACCAGCAGAGATGGGCTAGCCCGAGAGCAGTACTTC. This sequence encodes CATSRDGLAREQYF.